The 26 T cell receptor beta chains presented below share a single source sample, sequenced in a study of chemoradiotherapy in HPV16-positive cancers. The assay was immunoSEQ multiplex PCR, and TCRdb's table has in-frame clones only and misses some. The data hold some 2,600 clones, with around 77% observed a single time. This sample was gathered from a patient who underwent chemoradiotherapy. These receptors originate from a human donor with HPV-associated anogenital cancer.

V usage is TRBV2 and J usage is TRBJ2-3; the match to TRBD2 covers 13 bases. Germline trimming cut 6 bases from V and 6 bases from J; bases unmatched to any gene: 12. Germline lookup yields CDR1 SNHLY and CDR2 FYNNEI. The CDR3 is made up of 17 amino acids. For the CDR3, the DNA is TGTGCCAGCAGGAGGACTAGCGGGGGACCTGTGGGGGATACGCAGTATTTT. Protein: CASRRTSGGPVGDTQYF.

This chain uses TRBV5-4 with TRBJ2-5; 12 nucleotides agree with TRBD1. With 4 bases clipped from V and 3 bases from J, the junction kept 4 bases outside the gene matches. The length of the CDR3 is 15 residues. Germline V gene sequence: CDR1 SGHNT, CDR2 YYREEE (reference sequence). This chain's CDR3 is CASSPGTGGEETQYF. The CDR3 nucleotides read TGTGCCAGCAGCCCCGGGACAGGGGGCGAAGAGACCCAGTACTTC.

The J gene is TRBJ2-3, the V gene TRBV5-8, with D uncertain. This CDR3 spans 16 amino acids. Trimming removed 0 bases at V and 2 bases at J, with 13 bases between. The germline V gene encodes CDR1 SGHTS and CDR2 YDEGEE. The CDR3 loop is CASSLDGNGPTDTQYF. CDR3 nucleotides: TGTGCCAGCAGCTTGGATGGCAATGGGCCCACAGATACGCAGTATTTT. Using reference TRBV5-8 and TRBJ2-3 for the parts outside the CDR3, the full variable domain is EAGVTQSPTHLIKTRGQQATLRCSPISGHTSVYWYQQALGLGLQFLLWYDEGEERNRGNFPPRFSGRQFPNYSSELNVNALELEDSALYLCASSLDGNGPTDTQYFGPGTRLTVL.

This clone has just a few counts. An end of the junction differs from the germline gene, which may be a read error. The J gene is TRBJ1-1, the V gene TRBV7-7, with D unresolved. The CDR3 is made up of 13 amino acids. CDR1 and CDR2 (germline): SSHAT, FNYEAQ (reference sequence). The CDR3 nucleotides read TGTGCTAGCAGCTTGGGCCAGAACACTGAAGCTTTCTTT. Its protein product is CASSLGQNTEAFF.

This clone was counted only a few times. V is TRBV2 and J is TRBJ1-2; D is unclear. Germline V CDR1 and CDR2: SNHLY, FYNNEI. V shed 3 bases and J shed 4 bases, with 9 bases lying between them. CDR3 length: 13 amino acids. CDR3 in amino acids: CASSDTALYGYTF. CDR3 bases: TGTGCCAGCAGTGATACCGCGCTCTATGGCTACACCTTC.

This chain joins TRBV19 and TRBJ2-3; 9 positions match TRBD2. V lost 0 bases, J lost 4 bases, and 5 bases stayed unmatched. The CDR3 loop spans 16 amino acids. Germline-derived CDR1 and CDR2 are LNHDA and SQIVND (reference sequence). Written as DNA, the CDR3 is TGTGCCAGTAGTATAGAGCGGGGGGGCCCGGCAGATACGCAGTATTTT. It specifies CASSIERGGPADTQYF.

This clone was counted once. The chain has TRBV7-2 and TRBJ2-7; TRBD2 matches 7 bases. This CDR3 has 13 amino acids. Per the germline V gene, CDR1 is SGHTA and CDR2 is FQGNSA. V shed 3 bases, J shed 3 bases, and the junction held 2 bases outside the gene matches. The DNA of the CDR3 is TGTGCCAGCAGCTTGGGGGGGGACTACGAGCAGTACTTC. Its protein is CASSLGGDYEQYF.

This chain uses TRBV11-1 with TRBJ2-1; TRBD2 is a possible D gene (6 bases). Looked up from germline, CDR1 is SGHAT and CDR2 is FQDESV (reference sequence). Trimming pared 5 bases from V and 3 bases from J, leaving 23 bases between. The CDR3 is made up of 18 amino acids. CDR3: CASSPRPGTVTNYNEQFF. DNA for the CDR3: TGTGCCAGCAGCCCACGTCCCGGGACTGTTACAAACTACAATGAGCAGTTCTTC.

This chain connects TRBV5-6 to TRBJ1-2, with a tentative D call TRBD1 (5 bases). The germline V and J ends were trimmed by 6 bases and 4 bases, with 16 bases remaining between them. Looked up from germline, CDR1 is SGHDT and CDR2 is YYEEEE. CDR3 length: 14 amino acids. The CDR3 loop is CASTVPQGAYGYTF. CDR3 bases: TGTGCCAGCACCGTGCCGCAGGGAGCCTATGGCTACACCTTC.

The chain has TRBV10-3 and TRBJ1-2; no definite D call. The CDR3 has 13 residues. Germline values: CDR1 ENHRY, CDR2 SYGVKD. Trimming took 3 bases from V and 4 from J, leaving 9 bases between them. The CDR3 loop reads CAISDSGLYGYTF. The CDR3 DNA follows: TGTGCCATCAGTGATAGCGGTCTCTATGGCTACACCTTC.

Here the CDR3 DNA reads TGTGCCAGCAGTTATAGGCAGGGCAATCAGCCCCAGCATTTT. It yields the protein CASSYRQGNQPQHF. This rearrangement joins TRBV6-5 to TRBJ1-5; no definite D call. This CDR3 comprises 14 residues. Looked up from germline, CDR1 is MNHEY and CDR2 is SVGAGI. V lost 3 bases and J 2 bases, leaving 8 bases between the germline ends.

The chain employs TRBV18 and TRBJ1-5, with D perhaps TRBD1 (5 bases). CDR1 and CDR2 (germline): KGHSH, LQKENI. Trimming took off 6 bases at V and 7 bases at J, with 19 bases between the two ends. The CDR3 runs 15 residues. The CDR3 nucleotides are TGTGCCAGCTCCATTTCCAAGTGGGGGGAACAGCCCCAGCATTTT. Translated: CASSISKWGEQPQHF.

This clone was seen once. CDR3 residues: CASTSTGGSIYGYTF. The CDR3, as DNA: TGTGCCAGCACCTCCACAGGGGGCTCTATCTATGGCTACACCTTC. The chain links TRBV5-6 to TRBJ1-2, with 9 bases that match TRBD1. This CDR3 comprises 15 residues. V lost 6 bases to trimming and J lost 4 bases; unmatched junction nucleotides: 10. CDR1 SGHDT and CDR2 YYEEEE come from the germline V gene. Complete variable domain (other parts from reference TRBV5-6 and TRBJ1-2): DAGVTQSPTHLIKTRGQQVTLRCSPKSGHDTVSWYQQALGQGPQFIFQYYEEEERQRGNFPDRFSGHQFPNYSSELNVNALLLGDSALYLCASTSTGGSIYGYTFGSGTRLTVV.

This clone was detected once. Here the CDR3 reads CASSQEGQRNTGELFF. In DNA, the CDR3 is TGCGCCAGCAGCCAAGAAGGGCAGAGGAACACCGGGGAGCTGTTTTTT. The chain joins TRBV4-1 to TRBJ2-2; D ambiguous. Germline loops: CDR1 MGHRA, CDR2 YSYEKL. The V end lost 0 bases, the J end lost 1 base, and 9 bases lay between the germline ends. CDR3 size: 16 residues.

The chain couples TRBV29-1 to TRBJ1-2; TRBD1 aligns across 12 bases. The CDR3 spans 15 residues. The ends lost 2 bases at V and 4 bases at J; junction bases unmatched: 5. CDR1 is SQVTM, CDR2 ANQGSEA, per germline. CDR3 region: CSVEKGTGGVYGYTF. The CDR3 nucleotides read TGCAGCGTTGAAAAAGGGACAGGGGGCGTCTATGGCTACACCTTC. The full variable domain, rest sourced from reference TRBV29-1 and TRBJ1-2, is SAVISQKPSRDICQRGTSLTIQCQVDSQVTMMFWYRQQPGQSLTLIATANQGSEATYESGFVIDKFPISRPNLTFSTLTVSNMSPEDSSIYLCSVEKGTGGVYGYTFGSGTRLTVV.

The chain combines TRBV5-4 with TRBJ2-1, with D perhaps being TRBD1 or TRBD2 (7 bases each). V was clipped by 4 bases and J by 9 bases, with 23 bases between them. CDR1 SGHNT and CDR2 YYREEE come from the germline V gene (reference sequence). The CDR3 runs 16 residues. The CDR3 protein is CASSNRLAPGGSEQFF. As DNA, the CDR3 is TGTGCCAGCAGCAATAGACTAGCACCAGGGGGTAGTGAGCAGTTCTTC.

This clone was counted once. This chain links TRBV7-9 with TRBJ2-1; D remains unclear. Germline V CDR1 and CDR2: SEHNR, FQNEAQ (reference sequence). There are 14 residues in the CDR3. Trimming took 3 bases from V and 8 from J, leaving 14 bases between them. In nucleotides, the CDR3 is TGTGCCAGCAGCTTCCCCGGCCCGTTGGATGAGCAGTTCTTC. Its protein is CASSFPGPLDEQFF.

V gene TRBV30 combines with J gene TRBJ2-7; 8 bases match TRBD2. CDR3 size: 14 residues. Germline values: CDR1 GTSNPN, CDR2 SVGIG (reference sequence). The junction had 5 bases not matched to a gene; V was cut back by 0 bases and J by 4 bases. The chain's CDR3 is CAWSVLAGPYEQYF. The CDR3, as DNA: TGTGCCTGGAGTGTCCTAGCGGGCCCTTACGAGCAGTACTTC.

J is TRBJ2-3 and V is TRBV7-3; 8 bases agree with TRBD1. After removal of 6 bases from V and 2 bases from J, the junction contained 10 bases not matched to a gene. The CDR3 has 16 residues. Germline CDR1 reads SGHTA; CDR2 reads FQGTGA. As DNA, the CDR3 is TGTGCCAGCAGTCTGGGTGGGACAGGAGACACAGATACGCAGTATTTT. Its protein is CASSLGGTGDTDTQYF.

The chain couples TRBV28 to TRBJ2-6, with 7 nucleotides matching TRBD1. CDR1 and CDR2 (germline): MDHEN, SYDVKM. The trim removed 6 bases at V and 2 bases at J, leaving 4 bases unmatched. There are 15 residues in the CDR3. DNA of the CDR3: TGTGCCAGCAGGAACAGGGGAGCTGGGGCCAACGTCCTGACTTTC. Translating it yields CASRNRGAGANVLTF.

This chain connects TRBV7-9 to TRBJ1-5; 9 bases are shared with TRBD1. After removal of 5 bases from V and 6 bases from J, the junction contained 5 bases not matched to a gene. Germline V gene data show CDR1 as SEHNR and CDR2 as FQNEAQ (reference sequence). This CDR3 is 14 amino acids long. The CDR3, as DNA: TGTGCCAGCAGCGGGGGACAGGGCCGTCAGCCCCAGCATTTT. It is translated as CASSGGQGRQPQHF.

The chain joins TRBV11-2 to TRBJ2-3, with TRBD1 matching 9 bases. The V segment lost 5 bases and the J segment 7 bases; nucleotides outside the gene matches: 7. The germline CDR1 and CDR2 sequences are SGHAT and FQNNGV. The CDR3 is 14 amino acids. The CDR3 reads CASSGDRVGHTQYF. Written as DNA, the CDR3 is TGTGCCAGCAGCGGGGACAGGGTGGGACATACGCAGTATTTT.

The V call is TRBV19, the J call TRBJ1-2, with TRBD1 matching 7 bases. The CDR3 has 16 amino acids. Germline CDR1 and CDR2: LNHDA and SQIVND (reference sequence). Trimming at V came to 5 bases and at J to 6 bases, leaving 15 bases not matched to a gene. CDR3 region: CASSSKGAMRSNGYTF. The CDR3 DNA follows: TGTGCCAGTAGTTCAAAGGGGGCTATGAGATCAAATGGCTACACCTTC.

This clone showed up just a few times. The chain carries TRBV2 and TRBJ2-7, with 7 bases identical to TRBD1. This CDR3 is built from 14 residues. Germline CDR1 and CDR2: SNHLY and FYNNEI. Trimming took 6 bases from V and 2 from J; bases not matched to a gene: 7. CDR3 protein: CASRRLGTAYEQYF. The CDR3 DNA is TGTGCCAGCAGGAGACTCGGGACAGCCTACGAGCAGTACTTC.

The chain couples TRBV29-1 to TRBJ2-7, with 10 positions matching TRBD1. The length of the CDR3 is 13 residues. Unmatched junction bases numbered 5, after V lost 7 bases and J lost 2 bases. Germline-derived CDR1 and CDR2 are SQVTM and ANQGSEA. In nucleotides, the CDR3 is TGCAGCGGGGGGACAGGGGTGCCCTACGAGCAGTACTTC. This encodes CSGGTGVPYEQYF.

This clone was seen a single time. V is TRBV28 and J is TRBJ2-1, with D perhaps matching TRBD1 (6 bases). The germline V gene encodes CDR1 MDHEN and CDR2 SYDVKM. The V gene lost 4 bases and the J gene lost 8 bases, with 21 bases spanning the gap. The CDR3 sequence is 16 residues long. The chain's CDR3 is CASSSPDRFRRYEQFF. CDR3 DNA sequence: TGTGCCAGCAGTTCGCCCGACAGGTTCCGTAGATATGAGCAGTTCTTC.